A single T cell receptor (beta chain) is shown here with its context. The authors reverse transcribed about 0.5 to 1 ug RNA with random hexamers. From the immunoSEQ multiplex PCR reads, TCRdb called clonotypes with MiXCR, one entry per CDR3 protein. This sample has approximately 160,000 distinct CDR3 sequences, with over 85% found just once. This entry comes from a study of CD8 T cells in Susac syndrome. This CDR3 comprises 13 residues. Germline CDR1 and CDR2: SGHVS and FQNEAQ. V dropped 5 bases and J dropped 5 bases, with 11 bases sitting between them. The rearrangement joins TRBV7-8 to TRBJ2-3, with a weak D call TRBD2 (6 bases). This receptor was identified in a human donor in good health. Sequencing was performed on CD4+ T cells from PBMCs. The CDR3 sequence: CASSLGGEDTQYF. The CDR3 DNA reads as TGTGCCAGCAGCCTCGGCGGGGAAGATACGCAGTATTTT. Looking up the rest from reference TRBV7-8 and TRBJ2-3 gives the full variable domain: GAGVSQSPRYKVAKRGQDVALRCDPISGHVSLFWYQQALGQGPEFLTYFQNEAQLDKSGLPSDRFFAERPEGSVSTLKIQRTQQEDSAVYLCASSLGGEDTQYFGPGTRLTVL.